Sequencing of this T cell receptor beta chain was carried out in a study of CD4+ T cells in melanoma (dated by TCRdb to 2021 to 2024). Regarding the complete study: Neoantigen-specific CD4+ T cells in human melanoma were what the study investigated. The paper's findings and limits, for the study overall: According to the report, neoantigen-specific CD4+ T cells in melanoma displayed diverse differentiation states. Neoantigen-specific CD4+ T cells were reported to be correlated with the function of CD8+ T cells, macrophages and B cells.

Notes on this clone: It lacks a known antigen. Base qualities are not provided; no much larger clone lies one nucleotide away.

Patients with melanoma were used as donors. CDR3 length: 13 amino acids, cysteine to phenylalanine. CDR3 DNA only is kept here, 39 bases in frame from base 1. CDR1 and CDR2 are drawn from the germline V gene: SGHTA, FQGTGA. Relative to germline, V is 5 bases shorter and J is 7 bases shorter, with 14 bases between their ends. The method was the immunoSEQ multiplex PCR assay. What TCRdb holds here is the immuneACCESS table cut down to in-frame rearrangements. Part of the clones is not present; checked against another copy, under half of the missing clones reflect an unresolved V gene, and the others are unexplained. The sample data list more than 110,000 clones, and around 90% of these were observed just once. 1.5% to 1.9% of the sample is held by the ten biggest clonotypes.

The receptor comes from a human donor with melanoma. The chain is made from TRBV7-3 and TRBJ1-1, and perhaps TRBD1 as D gene, on 6 matching bases. CDR3 reads: CASSPTPDSEAFF. DNA sequence: TGTGCCAGCAGCCCGACCCCGGACAGTGAAGCTTTCTTT.